The source of this T cell receptor beta chain is a study of T cell repertoires in cytomegalovirus infection. Study-level results: The ex vivo response showed dominance by HLA-C-restricted CMV-specific TCR beta clonotypes.

Note on this clonotype: The antigen is unknown.

TCRdb passed the reads through MiXCR, listing each CDR3 protein once. The sample comprises 600,000 to 800,000 distinct CDR3 sequences, 20% to 25% of which are singletons, and less than 10% rests with the top ten. V was trimmed by 5 bases and J by 3 bases, leaving 17 bases between them. Germline V gene sequence: CDR1 SGDLS, CDR2 YYNGEE. CDR3 length: 15 amino acids. The TCR originated in a human donor in good health (CMV status not recorded). Some clones in this sample may be carry-over from other donors' samples. Sequencing was done on a sample of CD8+ T cells from PBMCs. J is TRBJ1-1 and V is TRBV9; perhaps TRBD1 as D (6 bases). Written as DNA, the CDR3 is TGTGCCAGCAGGACTTCTAAACAGGGCGACACTGAAGCTTTCTTT. It translates to CASRTSKQGDTEAFF.